A selection of T cell receptor beta chains follows, all from one sample in a study of T cell responses to AZD1222 COVID-19 vaccine. Sequencing was performed with immunoSEQ multiplex PCR; in TCRdb, only in-frame clones are kept and a portion is missing. This sample carries 180,000 or so clones, roughly 92% of them seen once, and the ten largest clones take about 1.8%. The input for sequencing was peripheral blood, taken 28 days after the second AZD1222 dose. The origin of the receptors is an adult who received the AZD1222 COVID-19 vaccine. CDR3s include the opening cysteine and the closing phenylalanine or tryptophan. A D gene is named only where the DNA matches it firmly. Some rows have no size entry. The others give once, few or many, or a class for an expanded clone.

J gene: TRBJ1-2; CDR3 length: 15; V gene: TRBV7-2; clone size: NA; D gene: NA; CDR3 DNA: TGTGCCAGCAGCTTAGCAGGTCTTCAGGCCTATGGCTACACCTTC; CDR3 protein: CASSLAGLQAYGYTF
J gene: TRBJ2-3; CDR3 length: 15; V gene: TRBV2; clone size: NA; D gene: NA; CDR3 DNA: TGTGCCAGCAGTGTTTACCTATCTAGCACAGATACGCAGTATTTT; CDR3 protein: CASSVYLSSTDTQYF
J gene: TRBJ2-1; CDR3 length: 16; V gene: TRBV19; clone size: NA; D gene: TRBD2; CDR3 DNA: TGTGCCAGTAGTTCTGGAGGGCGGGGGGCTTACAATGAGCAGTTCTTC; CDR3 protein: CASSSGGRGAYNEQFF
J gene: TRBJ2-5; CDR3 length: 14; V gene: TRBV7-2; clone size: NA; D gene: TRBD1; CDR3 DNA: TGTGCCAGCAGCTTTACAGGGGGCGGTGAGACCCAGTACTTC; CDR3 protein: CASSFTGGGETQYF
J gene: TRBJ2-1; CDR3 length: 16; V gene: TRBV20-1; clone size: NA; D gene: TRBD2; CDR3 DNA: TGCAGTGCTAGTCTCTTGGGACTAGCGGGATACAATGAGCAGTTCTTC; CDR3 protein: CSASLLGLAGYNEQFF
J gene: TRBJ2-3; CDR3 length: 14; V gene: TRBV6-5; clone size: NA; D gene: NA; CDR3 DNA: TGTGCCAGCAGCCTCCAGGGGTTCCGAGATACGCAGTATTTT; CDR3 protein: CASSLQGFRDTQYF
J gene: TRBJ1-4; CDR3 length: 15; V gene: TRBV5-1; clone size: NA; D gene: TRBD1; CDR3 DNA: TGCGCCAGCAGCTTGGGGGACAGGAAAAATGAAAAACTGTTTTTT; CDR3 protein: CASSLGDRKNEKLFF
J gene: TRBJ1-5; CDR3 length: 14; V gene: TRBV6-5; clone size: NA; D gene: NA; CDR3 DNA: TGTGCCAGCAGGCCCCACAGGGCCTATCAGCCCCAGCATTTT; CDR3 protein: CASRPHRAYQPQHF
J gene: TRBJ1-1; CDR3 length: 13; V gene: TRBV29-1; clone size: NA; D gene: TRBD1; CDR3 DNA: TGCAGCGTTTCCGGACAGGGAAAAACTGAAGCTTTCTTT; CDR3 protein: CSVSGQGKTEAFF
J gene: TRBJ2-3; CDR3 length: 16; V gene: TRBV5-6; clone size: NA; D gene: NA; CDR3 DNA: TGTGCCAGCAGGACTCTTGGGCGGGCAAGCACAGATACGCAGTATTTT; CDR3 protein: CASRTLGRASTDTQYF
J gene: TRBJ2-7; CDR3 length: 16; V gene: TRBV19; clone size: once; D gene: TRBD2; CDR3 DNA: TGTGCCACTTCGACGGGGCTAGCGGGGGGGCGGTACGAGCAGTACTTC; CDR3 protein: CATSTGLAGGRYEQYF
J gene: TRBJ1-1; CDR3 length: 15; V gene: TRBV19; clone size: NA; D gene: TRBD1; CDR3 DNA: TGTGCCAGTAGTCTCTCGGACAGGAGGAACACTGAAGCTTTCTTT; CDR3 protein: CASSLSDRRNTEAFF
J gene: TRBJ1-1; CDR3 length: 14; V gene: TRBV5-5; clone size: NA; D gene: NA; CDR3 DNA: TGTGCCAGCAGCTTTCTGCAGGGATCCACTGAAGCTTTCTTT; CDR3 protein: CASSFLQGSTEAFF
J gene: TRBJ1-3; CDR3 length: 19; V gene: TRBV7-9; clone size: NA; D gene: NA; CDR3 DNA: TGTGCCAGCAGCTTAGACCCCCAGAGAGTCGCCCTCTCTGGAAACACCATATATTTT; CDR3 protein: CASSLDPQRVALSGNTIYF
J gene: TRBJ2-1; CDR3 length: 16; V gene: TRBV18; clone size: once; D gene: NA; CDR3 DNA: TGTGCCAGCTCGACAAGGGGGGTAGGGTCCTACAATGAGCAGTTCTTC; CDR3 protein: CASSTRGVGSYNEQFF
J gene: TRBJ2-7; CDR3 length: 11; V gene: TRBV12-5; clone size: NA; D gene: NA; CDR3 DNA: TGTGCTAGTGGTTTGTCAGTCGAGCAGTACTTC; CDR3 protein: CASGLSVEQYF
J gene: TRBJ1-4; CDR3 length: 16; V gene: TRBV19; clone size: NA; D gene: TRBD1; CDR3 DNA: TGTGCCAGTAGTATAGTCTCAGGGGGCCGGTCTGGAAAACTGTTTTTT; CDR3 protein: CASSIVSGGRSGKLFF
J gene: TRBJ1-1; CDR3 length: 14; V gene: TRBV19; clone size: NA; D gene: NA; CDR3 DNA: TGTGCCAGTAGTATCGAGGGCAGGAACACTGAAGCTTTCTTT; CDR3 protein: CASSIEGRNTEAFF
J gene: TRBJ1-1; CDR3 length: 14; V gene: TRBV5-1; clone size: NA; D gene: NA; CDR3 DNA: TGCGCCAGCAGCTTGAGAAGCGGGAACACTGAAGCTTTCTTT; CDR3 protein: CASSLRSGNTEAFF
J gene: TRBJ1-2; CDR3 length: 12; V gene: TRBV7-9; clone size: NA; D gene: NA; CDR3 DNA: TGTGCCAGCAGCCTCAAAAGGGATGGCTACACCTTC; CDR3 protein: CASSLKRDGYTF
J gene: TRBJ1-5; CDR3 length: 13; V gene: TRBV7-3; clone size: once; D gene: NA; CDR3 DNA: TGTGCCAGCAGCCCCCAGGGAGGGCAGCCCCAGCATTTT; CDR3 protein: CASSPQGGQPQHF
J gene: TRBJ2-5; CDR3 length: 16; V gene: TRBV6-5; clone size: NA; D gene: TRBD2; CDR3 DNA: TGTGCCAGCAGTTACCCGACTAGCGGGAGCCGAGAGACCCAGTACTTC; CDR3 protein: CASSYPTSGSRETQYF
J gene: TRBJ1-2; CDR3 length: 11; V gene: TRBV28; clone size: NA; D gene: NA; CDR3 DNA: TGTGCCAGCAATACTGGCTATGGCTACACCTTC; CDR3 protein: CASNTGYGYTF
J gene: TRBJ2-1; CDR3 length: 15; V gene: TRBV27; clone size: NA; D gene: NA; CDR3 DNA: TGTGCCAGCAGTTTATCCCCAACCTTAGCAAATGAGCAGTTCTTC; CDR3 protein: CASSLSPTLANEQFF
J gene: TRBJ1-3; CDR3 length: 14; V gene: TRBV28; clone size: NA; D gene: NA; CDR3 DNA: TGTGCCAGCAGTTTATTGGGGGCTGGAAACACCATATATTTT; CDR3 protein: CASSLLGAGNTIYF
J gene: TRBJ2-1; CDR3 length: 17; V gene: TRBV10-1; clone size: NA; D gene: TRBD1; CDR3 DNA: TGCGCCAGCAGCGGACACCCGGGACAGGGGTCCTACAATGAGCAGTTCTTC; CDR3 protein: CASSGHPGQGSYNEQFF
J gene: TRBJ2-6; CDR3 length: 19; V gene: TRBV2; clone size: NA; D gene: TRBD2; CDR3 DNA: TGTGCCAGCAGTGACATACCGTCGGGGGGGAGCTCTGGGGCCAACGTCCTGACTTTC; CDR3 protein: CASSDIPSGGSSGANVLTF
J gene: TRBJ2-1; CDR3 length: 15; V gene: TRBV19; clone size: NA; D gene: NA; CDR3 DNA: TGTGCCAGTAGTACTCAGGGTAGGCCCTACAATGAGCAGTTCTTC; CDR3 protein: CASSTQGRPYNEQFF
J gene: TRBJ2-7; CDR3 length: 14; V gene: TRBV7-9; clone size: once; D gene: NA; CDR3 DNA: TGTGCCAGCAGCGCCAGGACGGCGACTTACGAGCAGTACTTC; CDR3 protein: CASSARTATYEQYF
J gene: TRBJ2-7; CDR3 length: 15; V gene: TRBV7-3; clone size: NA; D gene: TRBD2; CDR3 DNA: TGTGCCAGCAGCCCCGGACTAGCGGGGGGGCACGAGCAGTACTTC; CDR3 protein: CASSPGLAGGHEQYF
J gene: TRBJ2-1; CDR3 length: 15; V gene: TRBV7-2; clone size: NA; D gene: TRBD1; CDR3 DNA: TGTGCCAGCAGCCCCCCGGGACAGGAGGGCAATGAGCAGTTCTTC; CDR3 protein: CASSPPGQEGNEQFF
J gene: TRBJ1-3; CDR3 length: 15; V gene: TRBV6-5; clone size: NA; D gene: NA; CDR3 DNA: TGTGCCAGCACCGACCGACGGGACTCTGGAAACACCATATATTTT; CDR3 protein: CASTDRRDSGNTIYF
J gene: TRBJ2-1; CDR3 length: 15; V gene: TRBV7-3; clone size: NA; D gene: NA; CDR3 DNA: TGTGCCAGCAGCTTAACGTTGGCGGGGTACAATGAGCAGTTCTTC; CDR3 protein: CASSLTLAGYNEQFF
J gene: TRBJ1-1; CDR3 length: 14; V gene: TRBV5-1; clone size: NA; D gene: NA; CDR3 DNA: TGCGCCAGCAGCTTGGGCAGAGCGGGGATTGAAGCTTTCTTT; CDR3 protein: CASSLGRAGIEAFF
J gene: TRBJ1-5; CDR3 length: 14; V gene: TRBV30; clone size: NA; D gene: NA; CDR3 DNA: TGTGCCTGGAGTGCGGCGTATAGCAATCAGCCCCAGCATTTT; CDR3 protein: CAWSAAYSNQPQHF
J gene: TRBJ2-1; CDR3 length: 14; V gene: TRBV6-5; clone size: NA; D gene: NA; CDR3 DNA: TGTGCCAGCAGAGAGGACAGATCCTACAATGAGCAGTTCTTC; CDR3 protein: CASREDRSYNEQFF
J gene: TRBJ2-7; CDR3 length: 16; V gene: TRBV5-1; clone size: NA; D gene: TRBD1; CDR3 DNA: TGCGCCAGCAGCAGGACAGGGGGCTCCTTTATCTACGAGCAGTACTTC; CDR3 protein: CASSRTGGSFIYEQYF
J gene: TRBJ2-1; CDR3 length: 17; V gene: TRBV27; clone size: NA; D gene: NA; CDR3 DNA: TGTGCCAGCAGTTCCATATTCGAGGCTAGAGCAAACAATGAGCAGTTCTTC; CDR3 protein: CASSSIFEARANNEQFF
J gene: TRBJ2-1; CDR3 length: 16; V gene: TRBV30; clone size: NA; D gene: TRBD2; CDR3 DNA: TGTGCCTGGAGTTCCGGACTAGCGGGGGGGCCGGGTGAGCAGTTCTTC; CDR3 protein: CAWSSGLAGGPGEQFF
J gene: TRBJ1-1; CDR3 length: 12; V gene: TRBV5-1; clone size: once; D gene: NA; CDR3 DNA: TGCGCCAGCAGCTGGGAGGGGGGAAAGGCTTTCTTT; CDR3 protein: CASSWEGGKAFF
J gene: TRBJ2-5; CDR3 length: 16; V gene: TRBV9; clone size: NA; D gene: TRBD2; CDR3 DNA: TGTGCCAGCAGCCCAAGGGAGGGAGGGTCGTCAGAGACCCAGTACTTC; CDR3 protein: CASSPREGGSSETQYF
J gene: TRBJ2-2; CDR3 length: 14; V gene: TRBV10-1; clone size: NA; D gene: NA; CDR3 DNA: TGCGCCAGCAGTGAAATCGGCCGAGGCGGGGAGCTGTTTTTT; CDR3 protein: CASSEIGRGGELFF
J gene: TRBJ1-3; CDR3 length: 14; V gene: TRBV10-3; clone size: NA; D gene: TRBD1; CDR3 DNA: TGTGCCATCAGAGGACAGGGACTGGGTAACACCATATATTTT; CDR3 protein: CAIRGQGLGNTIYF
J gene: TRBJ2-7; CDR3 length: 13; V gene: TRBV5-1; clone size: NA; D gene: NA; CDR3 DNA: TGCGCCAGCAGCTTGGATGGGGGTTACGAGCAGTACTTC; CDR3 protein: CASSLDGGYEQYF
J gene: TRBJ1-4; CDR3 length: 15; V gene: TRBV7-2; clone size: NA; D gene: TRBD1; CDR3 DNA: TGTGCCAGCAGCTCTAACAGGGGAAAAAATGAAAAACTGTTTTTT; CDR3 protein: CASSSNRGKNEKLFF